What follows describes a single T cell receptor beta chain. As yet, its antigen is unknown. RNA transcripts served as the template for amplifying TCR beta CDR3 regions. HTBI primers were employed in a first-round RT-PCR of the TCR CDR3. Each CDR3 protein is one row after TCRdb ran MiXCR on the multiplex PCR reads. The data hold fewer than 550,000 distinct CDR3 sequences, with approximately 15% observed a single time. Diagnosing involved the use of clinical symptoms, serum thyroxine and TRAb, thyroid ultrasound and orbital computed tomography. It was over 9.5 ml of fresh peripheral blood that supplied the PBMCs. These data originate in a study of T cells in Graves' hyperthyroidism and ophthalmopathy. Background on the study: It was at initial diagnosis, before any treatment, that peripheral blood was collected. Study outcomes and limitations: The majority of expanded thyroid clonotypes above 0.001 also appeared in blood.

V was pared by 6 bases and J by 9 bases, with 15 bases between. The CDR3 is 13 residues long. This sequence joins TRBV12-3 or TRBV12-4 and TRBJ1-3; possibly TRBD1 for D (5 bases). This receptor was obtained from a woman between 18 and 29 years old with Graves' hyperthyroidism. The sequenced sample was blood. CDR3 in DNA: TGTGCCAGCAGCCAAGGGACTAAAGGCACCATATATTTT. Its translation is CASSQGTKGTIYF.